This is a list of T cell receptor beta chains from one sample in a study of type 1 regulatory T cells. No antigen has been identified for these receptors. TCRdb re-analysed the reads in MiXCR, keeping a single row per CDR3 protein. Of under 75,000 distinct CDR3 sequences detected, 20% to 25% appear once; the ten largest clones hold under 8.5%. Sequenced material: cultured type 1 regulatory T (Tr1) cells, either the whole culture or a sorted fraction (not recorded which). These receptors all stem from a human donor in good health. The conserved cysteine and the conserved F or W are not part of the CDR3 here. Each record gives: J gene, V gene, CDR3 protein.

J gene: TRBJ2-3; V gene: TRBV5-6; CDR3 protein: ASSGGVPDTQY
J gene: TRBJ1-5; V gene: TRBV7-2; CDR3 protein: ASSVSRGQPQH
J gene: TRBJ2-5; V gene: TRBV18; CDR3 protein: ASSLSAQETQY
J gene: TRBJ2-2; V gene: TRBV27; CDR3 protein: ANSLMGAYTGELF
J gene: TRBJ2-5; V gene: TRBV12-3/TRBV12-4; CDR3 protein: ASSRGQKETQY
J gene: TRBJ2-3; V gene: TRBV7-2; CDR3 protein: ASRRGLEDDTQY
J gene: TRBJ2-1; V gene: TRBV10-3; CDR3 protein: ATRGLAGEEQF
J gene: TRBJ1-5; V gene: TRBV7-2; CDR3 protein: ASSSSGQGPFEPQH
J gene: TRBJ1-1; V gene: TRBV19; CDR3 protein: ASSIYRGGMNEAF
J gene: TRBJ1-1; V gene: TRBV10-3; CDR3 protein: AISGQSNTEAF
J gene: TRBJ2-7; V gene: TRBV24-1; CDR3 protein: ATSVSGGGNEQY
J gene: TRBJ2-3; V gene: TRBV6-5; CDR3 protein: ASASLGTDTQY
J gene: TRBJ2-3; V gene: TRBV7-2; CDR3 protein: ASSLVTSGDTQY
J gene: TRBJ1-1; V gene: TRBV28; CDR3 protein: ASSFYSEAF
J gene: TRBJ1-3; V gene: TRBV25-1; CDR3 protein: ASSEQEISGNTIY
J gene: TRBJ2-7; V gene: TRBV7-3; CDR3 protein: ASSLLPGGTYEQY
J gene: TRBJ2-4; V gene: TRBV7-6; CDR3 protein: ASSLGTSGSGTKNIQY
J gene: TRBJ2-5; V gene: TRBV20-1; CDR3 protein: SAPGRQETQY
J gene: TRBJ2-2; V gene: TRBV28; CDR3 protein: ASSSLAGLAGGNTGELF
J gene: TRBJ1-2; V gene: TRBV5-1; CDR3 protein: ASSLIGQGGGYT
J gene: TRBJ2-3; V gene: TRBV10-3; CDR3 protein: AISEGNTQY
J gene: TRBJ2-7; V gene: TRBV11-2; CDR3 protein: ASSPRTTGTSYEQY
J gene: TRBJ1-1; V gene: TRBV12-3/TRBV12-4; CDR3 protein: ASGRQTNTEAF
J gene: TRBJ2-5; V gene: TRBV6-5; CDR3 protein: ASSVRGRETQY
J gene: TRBJ1-4; V gene: TRBV3-1; CDR3 protein: ASSQTGTAEKLF
J gene: TRBJ2-5; V gene: TRBV5-1; CDR3 protein: ASSRDSPGETQY
J gene: TRBJ1-5; V gene: TRBV28; CDR3 protein: ASSSGQGASQPQH
J gene: TRBJ1-3; V gene: TRBV4-3; CDR3 protein: ASSQRAGGISGNTIY
J gene: TRBJ2-2; V gene: TRBV5-1; CDR3 protein: ASSIRGLGPGELF
J gene: TRBJ2-7; V gene: TRBV2; CDR3 protein: ASSTSSYEQY
J gene: TRBJ2-7; V gene: TRBV3-1; CDR3 protein: ASSQGMKAEQY
J gene: TRBJ1-4; V gene: TRBV5-1; CDR3 protein: ASSLNGGTVNEKLF
J gene: TRBJ2-7; V gene: TRBV5-1; CDR3 protein: ASSLTGILYEQY
J gene: TRBJ1-1; V gene: TRBV6-1; CDR3 protein: ASSELQGGVAF
J gene: TRBJ1-2; V gene: TRBV12-3/TRBV12-4; CDR3 protein: ASRLGTGEYGYT
J gene: TRBJ2-2; V gene: TRBV7-2; CDR3 protein: ASSPRTGGTGELF
J gene: TRBJ2-3; V gene: TRBV9; CDR3 protein: ASSVGGRTDTQY
J gene: TRBJ2-1; V gene: TRBV29-1; CDR3 protein: SVGLANNEQF
J gene: TRBJ2-2; V gene: TRBV5-1; CDR3 protein: ASSLKAANTGELF
J gene: TRBJ1-1; V gene: TRBV4-3; CDR3 protein: ASSQSISHTEAF
J gene: TRBJ2-3; V gene: TRBV5-1; CDR3 protein: ASSLWSVEDTQY
J gene: TRBJ2-3; V gene: TRBV20-1; CDR3 protein: SASGLTDTQY
J gene: TRBJ2-7; V gene: TRBV29-1; CDR3 protein: SVGARSGEQY
J gene: TRBJ2-3; V gene: TRBV7-2; CDR3 protein: ASSPRRFTDTQY
J gene: TRBJ2-7; V gene: TRBV18; CDR3 protein: ASSRASDTYEQY
J gene: TRBJ1-2; V gene: TRBV10-3; CDR3 protein: AISGGANYGYT
J gene: TRBJ1-4; V gene: TRBV7-2; CDR3 protein: ASSFHPATNEKLF
J gene: TRBJ2-3; V gene: TRBV5-1; CDR3 protein: ASRAGGDTDTQY
J gene: TRBJ2-1; V gene: TRBV20-1; CDR3 protein: SAPPAGGSYNEQF
J gene: TRBJ2-3; V gene: TRBV20-1; CDR3 protein: SALIAGGPADTQY
J gene: TRBJ1-1; V gene: TRBV5-1; CDR3 protein: ASSSSGTDLMNTEAF
J gene: TRBJ1-6; V gene: TRBV12-3/TRBV12-4; CDR3 protein: ASTGGMPNSPLH
J gene: TRBJ2-3; V gene: TRBV20-1; CDR3 protein: SASGPADTQY
J gene: TRBJ1-1; V gene: TRBV28; CDR3 protein: ASLTATEAF
J gene: TRBJ2-7; V gene: TRBV14; CDR3 protein: ASSPMGVAAYEQY
J gene: TRBJ2-3; V gene: TRBV20-1; CDR3 protein: SARVLTDTQY
J gene: TRBJ2-2; V gene: TRBV5-1; CDR3 protein: ASSSGTQAPGELF
J gene: TRBJ2-4; V gene: TRBV5-1; CDR3 protein: ASSLVVGQNIQY
J gene: TRBJ2-1; V gene: TRBV10-2; CDR3 protein: ASTPAGLLNEQF